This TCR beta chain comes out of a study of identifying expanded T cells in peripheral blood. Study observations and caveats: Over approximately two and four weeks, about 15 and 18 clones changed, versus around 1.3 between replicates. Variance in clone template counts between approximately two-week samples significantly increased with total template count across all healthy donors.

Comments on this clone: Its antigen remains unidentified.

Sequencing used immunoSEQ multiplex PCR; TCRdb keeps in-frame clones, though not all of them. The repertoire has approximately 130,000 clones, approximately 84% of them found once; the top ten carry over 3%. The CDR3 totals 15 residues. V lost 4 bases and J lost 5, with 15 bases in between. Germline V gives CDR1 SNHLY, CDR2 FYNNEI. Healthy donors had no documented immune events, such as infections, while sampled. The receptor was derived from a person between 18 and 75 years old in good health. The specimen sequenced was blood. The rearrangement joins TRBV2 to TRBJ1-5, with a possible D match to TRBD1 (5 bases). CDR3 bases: TGTGCCAGCAGTGGACAGCAGTTAATTTATCAGCCCCAGCATTTT. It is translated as CASSGQQLIYQPQHF.